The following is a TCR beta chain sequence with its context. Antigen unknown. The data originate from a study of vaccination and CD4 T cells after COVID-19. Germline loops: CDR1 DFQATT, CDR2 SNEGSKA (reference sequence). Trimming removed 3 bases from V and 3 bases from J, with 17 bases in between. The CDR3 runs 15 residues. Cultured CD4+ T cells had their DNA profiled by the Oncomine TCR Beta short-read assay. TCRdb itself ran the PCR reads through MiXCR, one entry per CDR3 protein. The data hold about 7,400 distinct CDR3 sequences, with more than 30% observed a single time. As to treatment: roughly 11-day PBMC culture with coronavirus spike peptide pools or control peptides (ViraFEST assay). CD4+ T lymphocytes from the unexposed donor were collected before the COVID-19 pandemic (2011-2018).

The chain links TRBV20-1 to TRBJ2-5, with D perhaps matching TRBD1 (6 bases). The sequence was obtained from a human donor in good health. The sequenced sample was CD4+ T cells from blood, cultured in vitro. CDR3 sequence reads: CSARSARTGKETQYF. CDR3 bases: TGCAGTGCTAGGTCCGCCCGTACAGGGAAAGAGACCCAGTACTTC.